This T cell receptor beta chain was recovered during a study of T cell repertoires in cytomegalovirus infection. Turning to the study itself: It can be stated that public TCR beta signatures indicated CMV infection as well as a matching HLA type.

MiXCR, run by TCRdb on the reads, gives a single entry per CDR3 protein. The sample lists fewer than 250,000 distinct CDR3 sequences, approximately 13% occurring once. General study findings and limits: HLA-C-restricted, CMV-specific TCR beta clonotypes were dominant ex vivo. Individuals carrying CMV plus the relevant HLA were identified by cumulative frequency of public TCR beta families.

In this sample, this clonotype turned up many times. The antigen remains unidentified. Trimming cost V 5 bases and J 0 bases, with 8 bases left between them. The CDR3 extends over 15 amino acids. The V gene's germline CDR1 is SGHDN and CDR2 FVKESK. The TCR was taken from a human donor in good health (CMV status not recorded). Some clones in this sample may be carry-over from other donors' samples. The chain links TRBV14 to TRBJ2-6; no clear D gene. The sample was PBMCs. Here the CDR3 DNA reads TGTGCCAGCAGCGCGCTAGTCTCTGGGGCCAACGTCCTGACTTTC. It encodes CASSALVSGANVLTF.